These T cell receptor beta chains were read from a single sample in a study of cytomegalovirus exposure and HLA in healthy donors. Repertoires were generated with immunoSEQ multiplex PCR, while TCRdb's copy carries only in-frame clones and drops some. Here the sample spans about 130,000 clones, around three quarters being singletons. Material: PBMCs. The receptor source for this set is a man younger than 35 in good health and CMV-seronegative. Both conserved end residues are part of each CDR3. A D gene is named only where the DNA matches it firmly. Clone size is not always given. Where it is, it says once, few, many or a class for expanded clones.

d_call	j_call	clone_size	v_call	cdr3_nt	cdr3_aa
-	TRBJ2-2	-	TRBV19	TGTGCCTCCGTCCCCCTTAGCGGTAACACCGGGGAGCTGTTTTTT	CASVPLSGNTGELFF
-	TRBJ2-1	-	TRBV6-1	TGTGCCAGCAGTGACAGGCCCAGTTTCGATGAGCAGTTCTTC	CASSDRPSFDEQFF
-	TRBJ2-3	-	TRBV27	TGTGCCAGCAGTAACAACCCCACAGATACGCAGTATTTT	CASSNNPTDTQYF
TRBD1	TRBJ1-2	-	TRBV7-2	TGTGCCAGCAGCCCGACGACAGGGAACTATGGCTACACCTTC	CASSPTTGNYGYTF
-	TRBJ1-1	-	TRBV18	TGTGCCAGCTCAACAGACCGACATACTGAAGCTTTCTTT	CASSTDRHTEAFF
TRBD1	TRBJ1-1	few	TRBV6-5	TGTGCCAGCAGTTTCCGGGACAGGACTGAAGCTTTCTTT	CASSFRDRTEAFF
TRBD2	TRBJ2-7	-	TRBV15	TGTGCCACCAGCAGAGATCCAGCGGGAGAGGGCTACGAGCAGTACTTC	CATSRDPAGEGYEQYF
-	TRBJ2-7	-	TRBV6-5	TGTGCCAGCAGTTACTCGTTCCTACAGCCCGAGCAGTACTTC	CASSYSFLQPEQYF
TRBD1	TRBJ1-1	-	TRBV29-1	TGCAGCGCACGTACAGGGGGCACTGAAGCTTTCTTT	CSARTGGTEAFF
TRBD2	TRBJ2-1	few	TRBV11-2	TGTGCCAGCAGCTGGGCGGAAGCGGGAGCTGGGTATGAGCAGTTCTTC	CASSWAEAGAGYEQFF
-	TRBJ2-6	-	TRBV27	TGTGCCAGCACCCCCCTTGGGGCCTCTGGGGCCAACGTCCTGACTTTC	CASTPLGASGANVLTF
TRBD1	TRBJ2-1	-	TRBV30	TGTGCCTGGAGTGTACTAGGGACAGGTAACAATGAGCAGTTCTTC	CAWSVLGTGNNEQFF
-	TRBJ1-1	-	TRBV19	TGTGCCAGTAGTGCCCGCCTCCAGGGGAGCACTGAAGCTTTCTTT	CASSARLQGSTEAFF
TRBD2	TRBJ2-3	-	TRBV11-1	TGTGCCAGCAGGACACTAGCGGGAGGAACAGATACGCAGTATTTT	CASRTLAGGTDTQYF
-	TRBJ1-5	-	TRBV6-5	TGTGCCAGCAGTTTGAGGTTCAATCAGCCCCAGCATTTT	CASSLRFNQPQHF
TRBD1	TRBJ2-3	-	TRBV27	TGTGCCAGCAGTTTATTCCCCAGGACAGGCAACACAGATACGCAGTATTTT	CASSLFPRTGNTDTQYF
-	TRBJ2-3	once	TRBV19	TGTGCCAGTAGTATTTCGGCGGGGAGCACAGATACGCAGTATTTT	CASSISAGSTDTQYF
-	TRBJ2-4	-	TRBV18	TGTGCCAGCTCACCACAGGAGGGAATAGCCAAAAACATTCAGTACTTC	CASSPQEGIAKNIQYF
TRBD2	TRBJ2-1	-	TRBV5-1	TGCGCCAGCGGGACTAGCGGGAAAAATGAGCAGTTCTTC	CASGTSGKNEQFF
-	TRBJ2-7	-	TRBV6-5	TGTGCCAGCAGTTACATTGGCGGCGACGAGCAGTACTTC	CASSYIGGDEQYF
-	TRBJ2-7	-	TRBV7-7	TGTGCTAGCGGCGGGGACTACGAGCAGTACTTC	CASGGDYEQYF
-	TRBJ2-5	-	TRBV5-1	TGCGCCAGCAGCTTCGGGGGGCGGCAAGAGACCCAGTACTTC	CASSFGGRQETQYF
TRBD2	TRBJ2-1	-	TRBV18	TGTGCCAGCTCCACGACCGCGGGAGGGCCGAGGAATGAGCAGTTCTTC	CASSTTAGGPRNEQFF
TRBD1	TRBJ1-6	-	TRBV14	TGTGCCAGCAGCCAAGTGGCGAGGACAGGGCTGTATTCACCCCTCCACTTT	CASSQVARTGLYSPLHF
-	TRBJ2-7	-	TRBV30	TGTGCCTGGAGTGGTGAGGGATACGAGCAGTACTTC	CAWSGEGYEQYF
TRBD1	TRBJ2-6	-	TRBV19	TGTGCCAGTCGAGGACAGGGGACTGGGGCCAACGTCCTGACTTTC	CASRGQGTGANVLTF
-	TRBJ2-1	once	TRBV28	TGTGCCAGCAGTTTAACCGACAGTCCTCCACGCGATGAGCAGTTCTTC	CASSLTDSPPRDEQFF
-	TRBJ2-7	-	TRBV15	TGTGCCACCAGCAGAGACAGGGTTACCTACGAGCAGTACTTC	CATSRDRVTYEQYF
-	TRBJ1-5	few	TRBV5-6	TGTGCCAGCAGTCTACAGGGCGTTCAGCCCCAGCATTTT	CASSLQGVQPQHF
TRBD1	TRBJ2-1	-	TRBV11-2	TGTGCCAGCAGCCCCCGGGACAGCTCCTACAATGAGCAGTTCTTC	CASSPRDSSYNEQFF